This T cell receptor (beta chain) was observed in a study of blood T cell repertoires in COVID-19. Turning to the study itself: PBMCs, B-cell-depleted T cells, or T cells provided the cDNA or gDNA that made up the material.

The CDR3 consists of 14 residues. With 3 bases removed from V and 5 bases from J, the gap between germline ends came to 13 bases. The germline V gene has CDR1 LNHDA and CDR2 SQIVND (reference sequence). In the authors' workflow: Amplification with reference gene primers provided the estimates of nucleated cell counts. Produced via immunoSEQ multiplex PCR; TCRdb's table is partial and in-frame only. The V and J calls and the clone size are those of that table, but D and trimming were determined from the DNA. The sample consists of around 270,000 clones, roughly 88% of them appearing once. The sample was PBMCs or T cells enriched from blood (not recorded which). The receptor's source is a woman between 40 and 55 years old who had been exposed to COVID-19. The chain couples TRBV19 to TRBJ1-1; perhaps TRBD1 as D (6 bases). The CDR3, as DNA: TGTGCCAGTAGTATCCGGGGGGCGGAAACTGAAGCTTTCTTT. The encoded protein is CASSIRGAETEAFF.